This T cell receptor beta chain was recovered during a study of control samples from healthy donors and cancer patients. The CDR3 is made up of 16 amino acids. Germline loops: CDR1 MDHEN, CDR2 SYDVKM. J lost 4 bases, V lost 1 base, and 6 bases had no gene match. The repertoire was sequenced with immunoSEQ multiplex PCR; TCRdb's copy has only in-frame clones and lacks some. Here the sample spans 130,000 or so clones, approximately 91% being singletons. This receptor was identified in a man aged 50-60 years in good health. Sequenced: blood. This sequence joins TRBV28 and TRBJ2-2; 7 bases align to TRBD1. In DNA, the CDR3 is TGTGCCAGCAGTTTATATCAGGGGGAGACCACCGGGGAGCTGTTTTTT. It yields the protein CASSLYQGETTGELFF.